The entry below describes one TCR beta chain. From the 5' RACE reads, TCRdb called clonotypes with MiXCR, one entry per CDR3 protein. The data contain 350,000 or so distinct CDR3 sequences, about 15% of them seen just once; the ten biggest clones take up about 1%. The germline CDR1 and CDR2 sequences are LNHNV and YYDKDF (reference sequence). Trimming shortened V by 3 bases and J by 4 bases, and 9 bases separated the two germline ends. The CDR3 extends over 13 amino acids. The entry originates in a study of CD8 T cells in ankylosing spondylitis. This chain uses TRBV15 with TRBJ2-5; tentative D call: TRBD2 (5 bases). This clonotype was sampled from a male donor with ankylosing spondylitis or in good health (not recorded which). Sample: blood, either unsorted or a sorted T cell fraction (not recorded which). CDR3 protein: CATSSLAGETQYF. The CDR3 bases are TGTGCCACCAGCAGCCTAGCCGGAGAGACCCAGTACTTC.